This TCR beta chain was sequenced for a study of cytotoxic CD8 clonotypes in ibrutinib-treated CLL. The data were produced by immunoSEQ multiplex PCR, yet TCRdb's version contains in-frame clones alone and is incomplete. The repertoire holds about 300,000 clones, with around 69% as singletons. Germline V gene sequence: CDR1 WSHSY, CDR2 SAAADI. The CDR3 loop spans 11 amino acids. Trimming pared 3 bases from V and 5 bases from J, leaving 4 bases between. The chain employs TRBV10-2 and TRBJ1-2; D is unclear. The sample in question was PBMCs, obtained at disease progression, from a patient treated with ibrutinib. The source is a human donor with chronic lymphocytic leukemia. CDR3 sequence (DNA): TGCGCCAGCAGTGATACATATGGCTACACCTTC. It specifies CASSDTYGYTF.